This record concerns one TCR beta chain sequence. The antigen is unknown. The data originate from a study of CD8+ T cells in alopecia areata. Study observations and caveats: Higher clonality was seen in lesional scalp than in normal scalp, especially in alopecia totalis/universalis.

This CDR3 contains 15 residues. Trimming removed 3 bases from V and 3 bases from J; junction bases left unmatched: 10. CDR1 and CDR2 from the germline V gene are GTSNPN and SVGIG (reference sequence). RNA, once extracted, was reverse transcribed into cDNA for use as the sequencing template. Sequencing used immunoSEQ multiplex PCR; TCRdb keeps in-frame clones, though not all of them. The repertoire holds under 250,000 clones, with about three fifths as singletons. The V gene is TRBV30, the J gene TRBJ1-1; 7 bases agree with TRBD1. This clonotype was sampled from a human donor with alopecia areata. The material was CD4+ T cells sorted from blood, obtained at week 0. The CDR3 loop reads CAWRAPRQGDTEAFF. The CDR3 coding sequence is TGTGCCTGGAGGGCCCCGCGGCAGGGGGACACTGAAGCTTTCTTT.